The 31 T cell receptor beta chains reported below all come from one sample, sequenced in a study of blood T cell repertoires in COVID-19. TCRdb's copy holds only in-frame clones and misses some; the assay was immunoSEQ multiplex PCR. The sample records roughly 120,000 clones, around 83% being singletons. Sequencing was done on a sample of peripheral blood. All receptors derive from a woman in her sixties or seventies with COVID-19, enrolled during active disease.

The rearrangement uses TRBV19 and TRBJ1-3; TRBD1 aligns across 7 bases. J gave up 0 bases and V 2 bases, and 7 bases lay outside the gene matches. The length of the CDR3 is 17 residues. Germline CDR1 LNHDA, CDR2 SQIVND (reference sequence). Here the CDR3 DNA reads TGTGCCAGTAGTATATATCGGACAGGATTCTCTGGAAACACCATATATTTT. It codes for CASSIYRTGFSGNTIYF.

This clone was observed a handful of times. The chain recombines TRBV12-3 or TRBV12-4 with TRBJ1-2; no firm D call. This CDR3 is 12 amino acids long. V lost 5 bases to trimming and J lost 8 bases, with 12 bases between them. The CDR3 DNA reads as TGTGCCAGCAGTCCCGAGAGGGTCGGCTACACCTTC. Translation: CASSPERVGYTF.

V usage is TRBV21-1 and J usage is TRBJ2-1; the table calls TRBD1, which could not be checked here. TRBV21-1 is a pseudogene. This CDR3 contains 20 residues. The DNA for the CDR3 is TGTGCCAGCAGCACTAAAACCGGGACAGGGGGTGGTTTGGGCTACAATGAGCAGTTCTTC. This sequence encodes CASSTKTGTGGGLGYNEQFF.

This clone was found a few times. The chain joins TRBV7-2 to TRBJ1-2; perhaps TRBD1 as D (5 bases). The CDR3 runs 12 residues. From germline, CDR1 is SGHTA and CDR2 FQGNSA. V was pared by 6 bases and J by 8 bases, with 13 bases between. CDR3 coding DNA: TGTGCCAGCAGAGCAGGGTCCCTGGGCTACACCTTC. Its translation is CASRAGSLGYTF. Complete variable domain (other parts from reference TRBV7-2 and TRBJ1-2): GAGVSQSPSNKVTEKGKDVELRCDPISGHTALYWYRQSLGQGLEFLIYFQGNSAPDKSGLPSDRFSAERTGGSVSTLTIQRTQQEDSAVYLCASRAGSLGYTFGSGTRLTVV.

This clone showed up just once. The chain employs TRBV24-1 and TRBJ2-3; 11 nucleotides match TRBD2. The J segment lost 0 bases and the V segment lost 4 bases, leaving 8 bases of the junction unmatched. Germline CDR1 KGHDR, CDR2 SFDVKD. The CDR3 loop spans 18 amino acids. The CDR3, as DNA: TGTGCCACCAGTGACCGCGCCGGGACTAGCGGTAGCACAGATACGCAGTATTTT. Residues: CATSDRAGTSGSTDTQYF.

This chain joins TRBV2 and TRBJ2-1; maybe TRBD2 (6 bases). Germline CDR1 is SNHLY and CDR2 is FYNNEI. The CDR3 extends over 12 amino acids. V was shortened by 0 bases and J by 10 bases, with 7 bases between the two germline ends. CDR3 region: CASSEALAEQFF. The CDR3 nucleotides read TGTGCCAGCAGTGAAGCCCTAGCGGAGCAGTTCTTC.

CDR3 DNA sequence: TGTGCCAGCCGGGACAGGTTCACAGATACGCAGTATTTT. Translated, it gives CASRDRFTDTQYF. V usage is TRBV6-5 and J usage is TRBJ2-3; 8 positions agree with TRBD1. Germline V lookup: CDR1 MNHEY, CDR2 SVGAGI. The junction had 3 bases not matched to a gene; V was cut back by 8 bases and J by 2 bases. The CDR3 loop spans 13 amino acids.

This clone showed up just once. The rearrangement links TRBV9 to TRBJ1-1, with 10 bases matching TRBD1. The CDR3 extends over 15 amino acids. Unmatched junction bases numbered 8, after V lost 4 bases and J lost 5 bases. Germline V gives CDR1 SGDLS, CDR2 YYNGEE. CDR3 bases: TGTGCCAGCAGCATGCGACAGGGGGCGTGGACTGAAGCTTTCTTT. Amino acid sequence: CASSMRQGAWTEAFF.

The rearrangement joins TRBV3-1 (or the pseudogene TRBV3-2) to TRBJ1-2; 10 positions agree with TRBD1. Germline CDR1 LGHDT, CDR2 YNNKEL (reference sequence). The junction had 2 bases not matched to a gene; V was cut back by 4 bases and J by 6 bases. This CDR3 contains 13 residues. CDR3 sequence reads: CASSRQGADGYTF. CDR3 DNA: TGTGCCAGCAGCCGACAGGGGGCGGATGGCTACACCTTC.

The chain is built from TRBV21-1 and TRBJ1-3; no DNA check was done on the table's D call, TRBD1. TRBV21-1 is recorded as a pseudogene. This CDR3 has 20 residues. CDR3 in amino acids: CASSKPGTGGGLDSGNTIYF. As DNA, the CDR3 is TGTGCCAGCAGCAAGCCCGGGACAGGGGGCGGATTAGACTCTGGAAACACCATATATTTT.

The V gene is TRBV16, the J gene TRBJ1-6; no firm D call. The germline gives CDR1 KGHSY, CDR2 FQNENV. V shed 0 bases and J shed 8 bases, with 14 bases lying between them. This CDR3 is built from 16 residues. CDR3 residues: CASSQSEPPRDSPLHF. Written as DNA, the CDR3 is TGTGCCAGCAGCCAATCAGAACCCCCCCGGGATTCACCCCTCCACTTT. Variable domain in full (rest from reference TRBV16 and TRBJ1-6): GEEVAQTPKHLVRGEGQKAKLYCAPIKGHSYVFWYQQVLKNEFKFLISFQNENVFDETGMPKERFSAKCLPNSPCSLEIQATKLEDSAVYFCASSQSEPPRDSPLHFGNGTRLTVT.

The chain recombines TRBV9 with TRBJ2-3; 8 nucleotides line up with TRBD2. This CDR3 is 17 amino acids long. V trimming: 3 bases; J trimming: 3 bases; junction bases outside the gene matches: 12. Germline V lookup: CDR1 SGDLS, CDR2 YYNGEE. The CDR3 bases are TGTGCCAGCAGCGCCCTGGAAACGGGGGGGCCGACAGATACGCAGTATTTT. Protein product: CASSALETGGPTDTQYF.

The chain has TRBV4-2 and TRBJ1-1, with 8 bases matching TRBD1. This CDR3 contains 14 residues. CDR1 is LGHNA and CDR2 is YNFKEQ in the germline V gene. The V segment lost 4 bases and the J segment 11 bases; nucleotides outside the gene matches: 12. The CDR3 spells CASSRGRTGFEAFF. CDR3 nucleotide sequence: TGTGCCAGCAGCCGGGGCCGGACAGGGTTTGAGGCTTTCTTT.

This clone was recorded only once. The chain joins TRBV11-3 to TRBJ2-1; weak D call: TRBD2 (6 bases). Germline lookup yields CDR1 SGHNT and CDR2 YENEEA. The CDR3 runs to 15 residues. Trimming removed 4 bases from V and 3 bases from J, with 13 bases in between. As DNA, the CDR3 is TGTGCCAGCAGCTCGGCGGGGACGGACTACAATGAGCAGTTCTTC. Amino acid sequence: CASSSAGTDYNEQFF.

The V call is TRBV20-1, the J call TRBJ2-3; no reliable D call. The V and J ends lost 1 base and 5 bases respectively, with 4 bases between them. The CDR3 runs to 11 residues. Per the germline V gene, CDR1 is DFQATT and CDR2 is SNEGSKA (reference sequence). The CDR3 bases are TGCAGTGCTAGAGTAGTAGATACGCAGTATTTT. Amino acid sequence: CSARVVDTQYF.

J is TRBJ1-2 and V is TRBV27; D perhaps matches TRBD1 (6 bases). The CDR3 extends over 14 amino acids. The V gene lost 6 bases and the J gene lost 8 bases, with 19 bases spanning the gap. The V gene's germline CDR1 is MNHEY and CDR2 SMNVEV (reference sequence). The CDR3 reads CASSPSRGFSGYTF. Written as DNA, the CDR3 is TGTGCCAGCAGCCCGAGCAGGGGTTTCTCGGGCTACACCTTC.

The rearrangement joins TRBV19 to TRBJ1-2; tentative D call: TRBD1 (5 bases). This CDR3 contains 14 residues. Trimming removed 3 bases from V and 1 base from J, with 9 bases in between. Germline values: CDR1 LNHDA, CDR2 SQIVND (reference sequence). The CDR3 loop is CASSIGGYNYGYTF. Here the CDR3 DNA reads TGTGCCAGTAGTATCGGGGGTTATAACTATGGCTACACCTTC.

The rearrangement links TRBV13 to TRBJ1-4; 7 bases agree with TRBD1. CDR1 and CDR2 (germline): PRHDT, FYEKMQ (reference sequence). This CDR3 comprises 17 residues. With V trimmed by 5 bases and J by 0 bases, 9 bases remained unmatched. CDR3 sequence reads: CASSPRDRYATNEKLFF. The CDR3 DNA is TGTGCCAGCAGCCCGAGGGACAGATATGCAACTAATGAAAAACTGTTTTTT.

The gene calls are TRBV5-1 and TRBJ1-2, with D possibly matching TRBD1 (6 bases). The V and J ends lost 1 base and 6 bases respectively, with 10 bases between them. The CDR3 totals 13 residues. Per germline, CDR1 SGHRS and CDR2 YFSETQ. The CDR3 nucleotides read TGCGCCAGCAGCTTGAGGCCAGGGGATGGCTACACCTTC. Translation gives CASSLRPGDGYTF.

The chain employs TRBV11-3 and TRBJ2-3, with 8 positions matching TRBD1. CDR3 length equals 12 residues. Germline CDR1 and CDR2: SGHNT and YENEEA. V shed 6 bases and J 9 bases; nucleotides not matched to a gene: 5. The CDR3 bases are TGTGCCAGCAGTCGGACAGGGACGACGCAGTATTTT. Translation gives CASSRTGTTQYF.

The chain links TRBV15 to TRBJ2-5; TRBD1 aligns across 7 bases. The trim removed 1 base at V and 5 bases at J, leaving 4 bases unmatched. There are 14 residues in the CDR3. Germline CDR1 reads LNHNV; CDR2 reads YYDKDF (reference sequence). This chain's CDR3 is CATSRGQGTETQYF. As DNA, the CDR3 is TGTGCCACCAGCAGAGGACAGGGAACGGAGACCCAGTACTTC. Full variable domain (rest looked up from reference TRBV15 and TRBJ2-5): DAMVIQNPRYQVTQFGKPVTLSCSQTLNHNVMYWYQQKSSQAPKLLFHYYDKDFNNEADTPDNFQSRRPNTSFCFLDIRSPGLGDTAMYLCATSRGQGTETQYFGPGTRLLVL.

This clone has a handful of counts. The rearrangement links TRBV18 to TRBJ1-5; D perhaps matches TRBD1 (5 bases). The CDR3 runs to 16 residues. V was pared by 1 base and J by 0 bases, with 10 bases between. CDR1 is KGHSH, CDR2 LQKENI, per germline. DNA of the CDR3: TGTGCCAGCTCACCACAGACAGTTAATAGCAATCAGCCCCAGCATTTT. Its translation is CASSPQTVNSNQPQHF.

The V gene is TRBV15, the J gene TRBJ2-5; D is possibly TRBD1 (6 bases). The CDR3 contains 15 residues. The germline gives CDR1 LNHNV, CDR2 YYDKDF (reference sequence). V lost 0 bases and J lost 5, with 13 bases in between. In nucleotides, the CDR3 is TGTGCCACCAGCAGAGAAGGGGGATCGGGGGAGACCCAGTACTTC. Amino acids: CATSREGGSGETQYF. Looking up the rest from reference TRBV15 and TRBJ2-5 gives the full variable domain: DAMVIQNPRYQVTQFGKPVTLSCSQTLNHNVMYWYQQKSSQAPKLLFHYYDKDFNNEADTPDNFQSRRPNTSFCFLDIRSPGLGDTAMYLCATSREGGSGETQYFGPGTRLLVL.

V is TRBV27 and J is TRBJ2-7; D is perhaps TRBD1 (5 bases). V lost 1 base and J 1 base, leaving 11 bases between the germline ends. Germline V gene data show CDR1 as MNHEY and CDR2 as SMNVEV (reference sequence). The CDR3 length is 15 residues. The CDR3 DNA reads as TGTGCCAGCAGTTTATTAAAGGGGCGGTCCTACGAGCAGTACTTC. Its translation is CASSLLKGRSYEQYF.

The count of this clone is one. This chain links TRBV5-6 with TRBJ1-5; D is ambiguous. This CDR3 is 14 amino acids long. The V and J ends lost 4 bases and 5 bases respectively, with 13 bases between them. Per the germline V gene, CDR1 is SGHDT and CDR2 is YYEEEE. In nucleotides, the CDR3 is TGTGCCAGCAGCAAGGGCCCGGGGTATCAGCCCCAGCATTTT. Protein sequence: CASSKGPGYQPQHF.

CDR3 protein: CASSLVRQADTEAFF. For the CDR3, the DNA is TGTGCCAGCAGCTTGGTCCGGCAAGCGGACACTGAAGCTTTCTTT. The rearrangement joins TRBV5-4 to TRBJ1-1; no definite D call. The CDR3 extends over 15 amino acids. Germline lookup yields CDR1 SGHNT and CDR2 YYREEE (reference sequence). The germline V and J ends were trimmed by 0 bases and 3 bases, with 12 bases remaining between them.

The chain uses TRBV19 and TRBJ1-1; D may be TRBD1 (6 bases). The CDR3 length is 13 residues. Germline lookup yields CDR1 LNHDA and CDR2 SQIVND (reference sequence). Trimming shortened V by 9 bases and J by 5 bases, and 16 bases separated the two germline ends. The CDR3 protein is CASDPGEGTEAFF. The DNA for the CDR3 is TGTGCCAGCGACCCAGGGGAGGGGACTGAAGCTTTCTTT.

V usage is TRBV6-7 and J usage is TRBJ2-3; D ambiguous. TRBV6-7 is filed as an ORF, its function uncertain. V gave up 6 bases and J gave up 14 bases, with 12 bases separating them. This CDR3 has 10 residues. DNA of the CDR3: TGTGCCAGCAGGCTAGGTCTCTTGTATTTT. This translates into CASRLGLLYF.

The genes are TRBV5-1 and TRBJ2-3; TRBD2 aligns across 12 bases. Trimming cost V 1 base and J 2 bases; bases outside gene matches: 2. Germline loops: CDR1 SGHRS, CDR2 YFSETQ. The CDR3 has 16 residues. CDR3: CASSLSSGGDTDTQYF. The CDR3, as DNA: TGCGCCAGCAGCTTGTCTAGCGGGGGGGACACAGATACGCAGTATTTT. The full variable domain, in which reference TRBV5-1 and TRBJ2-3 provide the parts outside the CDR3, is KAGVTQTPRYLIKTRGQQVTLSCSPISGHRSVSWYQQTPGQGLQFLFEYFSETQRNKGNFPGRFSGRQFSNSRSEMNVSTLELGDSALYLCASSLSSGGDTDTQYFGPGTRLTVL.

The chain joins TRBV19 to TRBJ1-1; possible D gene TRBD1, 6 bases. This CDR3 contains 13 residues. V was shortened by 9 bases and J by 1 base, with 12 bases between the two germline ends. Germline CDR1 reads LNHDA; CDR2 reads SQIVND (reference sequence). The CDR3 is CASSQGENTEAFF. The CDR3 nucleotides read TGTGCCAGCTCACAGGGAGAGAACACTGAAGCTTTCTTT.

The CDR3 DNA reads as TGTGCCAGTAAACCCGGGGGACCTTTCTTT. Translation: CASKPGGPFF. The gene calls are TRBV7-3 and TRBJ1-1; D is perhaps TRBD1 (5 bases). In germline, CDR1 is SGHTA, CDR2 FQGTGA. V was cut by 9 bases and J by 12 bases, with 14 bases left in between. CDR3 length: 10 amino acids.